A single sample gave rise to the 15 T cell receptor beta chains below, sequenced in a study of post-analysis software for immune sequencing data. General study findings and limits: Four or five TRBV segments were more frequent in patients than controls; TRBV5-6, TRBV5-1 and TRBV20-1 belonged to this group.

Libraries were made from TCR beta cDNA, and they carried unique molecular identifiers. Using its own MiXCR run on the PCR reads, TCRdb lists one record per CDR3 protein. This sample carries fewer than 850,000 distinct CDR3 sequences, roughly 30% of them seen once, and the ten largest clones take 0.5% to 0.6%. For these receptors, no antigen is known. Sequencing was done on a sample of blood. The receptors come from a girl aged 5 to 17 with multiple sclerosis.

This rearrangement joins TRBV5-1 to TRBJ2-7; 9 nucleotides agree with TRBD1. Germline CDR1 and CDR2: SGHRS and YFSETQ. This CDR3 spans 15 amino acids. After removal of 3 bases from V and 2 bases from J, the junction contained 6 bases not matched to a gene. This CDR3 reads CASSSGTGLTYEQYF. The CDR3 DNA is TGCGCCAGCAGCTCAGGGACAGGGCTAACCTACGAGCAGTACTTC.

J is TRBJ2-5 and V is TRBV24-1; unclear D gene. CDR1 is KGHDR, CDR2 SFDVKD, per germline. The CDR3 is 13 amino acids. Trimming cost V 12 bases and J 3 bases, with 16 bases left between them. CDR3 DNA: TGTGCCTCTAATGGGGTTGGGGAAGAGACCCAGTACTTC. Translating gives CASNGVGEETQYF.

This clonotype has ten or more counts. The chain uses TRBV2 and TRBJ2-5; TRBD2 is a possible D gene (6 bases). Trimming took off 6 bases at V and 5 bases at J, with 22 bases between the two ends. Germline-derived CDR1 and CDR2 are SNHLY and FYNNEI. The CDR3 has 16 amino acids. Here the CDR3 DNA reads TGTGCCAGCAGGCGTACGGGCGTTGGGGGGAAGGAGACCCAGTACTTC. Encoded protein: CASRRTGVGGKETQYF.

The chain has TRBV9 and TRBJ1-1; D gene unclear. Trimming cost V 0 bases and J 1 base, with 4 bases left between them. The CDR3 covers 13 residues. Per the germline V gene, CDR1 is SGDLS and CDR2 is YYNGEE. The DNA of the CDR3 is TGTGCCAGCAGCGTAGAGTGGAACACTGAAGCTTTCTTT. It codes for CASSVEWNTEAFF.

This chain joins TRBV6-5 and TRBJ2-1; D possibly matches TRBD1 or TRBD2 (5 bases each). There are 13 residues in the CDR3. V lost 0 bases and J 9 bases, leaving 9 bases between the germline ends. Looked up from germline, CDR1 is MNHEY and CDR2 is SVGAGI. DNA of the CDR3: TGTGCCAGCAGTTACTCCAATGGGGGTGAGCAGTTCTTC. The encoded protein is CASSYSNGGEQFF.

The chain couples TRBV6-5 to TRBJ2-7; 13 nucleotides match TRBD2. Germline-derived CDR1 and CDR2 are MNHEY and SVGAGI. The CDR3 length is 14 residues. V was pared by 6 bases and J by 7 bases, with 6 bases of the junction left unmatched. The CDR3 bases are TGTGCCAGCAGACTAGCGGGAGGGCGGAATGAGCAGTACTTC. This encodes CASRLAGGRNEQYF.

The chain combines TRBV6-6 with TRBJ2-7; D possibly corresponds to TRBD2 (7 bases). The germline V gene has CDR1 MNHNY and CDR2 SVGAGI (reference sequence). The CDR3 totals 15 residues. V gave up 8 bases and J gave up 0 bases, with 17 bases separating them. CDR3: CASSDGGRTSYEQYF. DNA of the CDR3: TGTGCCAGCTCCGACGGGGGGCGAACCTCCTACGAGCAGTACTTC.

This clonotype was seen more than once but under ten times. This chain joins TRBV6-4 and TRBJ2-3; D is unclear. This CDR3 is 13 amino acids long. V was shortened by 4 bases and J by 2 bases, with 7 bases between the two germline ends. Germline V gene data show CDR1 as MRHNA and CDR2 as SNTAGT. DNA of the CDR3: TGTGCCAGCAGTGGATCCAACACAGATACGCAGTATTTT. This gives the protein CASSGSNTDTQYF.

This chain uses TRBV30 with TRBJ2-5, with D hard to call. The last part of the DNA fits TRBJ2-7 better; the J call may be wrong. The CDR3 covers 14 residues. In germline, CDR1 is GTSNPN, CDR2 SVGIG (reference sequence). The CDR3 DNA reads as TGTGCCTGGAGTTTTGACGGCTTATCCTACGAGCAGTACTTC. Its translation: CAWSFDGLSYEQYF.

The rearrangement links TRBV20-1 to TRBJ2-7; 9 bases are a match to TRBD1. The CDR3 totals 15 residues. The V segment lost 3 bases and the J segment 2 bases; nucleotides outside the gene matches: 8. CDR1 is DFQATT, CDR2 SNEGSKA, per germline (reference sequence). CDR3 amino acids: CSARSDRGETYEQYF. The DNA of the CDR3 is TGCAGTGCTAGGTCCGACAGGGGGGAGACCTACGAGCAGTACTTC.

The CDR3 nucleotides are TGTGCCAGCGAACTACAGGCCTACAATGAGCAGTTCTTC. Translation: CASELQAYNEQFF. The rearrangement uses TRBV11-2 and TRBJ2-1; a possible D gene is TRBD1 (5 bases). Germline loops: CDR1 SGHAT, CDR2 FQNNGV. The CDR3 covers 13 residues. V lost 8 bases and J lost 2, with 10 bases in between. The complete variable domain, with remaining parts taken from reference TRBV11-2 and TRBJ2-1, reads EAGVAQSPRYKIIEKRQSVAFWCNPISGHATLYWYQQILGQGPKLLIQFQNNGVVDDSQLPKDRFSAERLKGVDSTLKIQPAKLEDSAVYLCASELQAYNEQFFGPGTRLTVL.

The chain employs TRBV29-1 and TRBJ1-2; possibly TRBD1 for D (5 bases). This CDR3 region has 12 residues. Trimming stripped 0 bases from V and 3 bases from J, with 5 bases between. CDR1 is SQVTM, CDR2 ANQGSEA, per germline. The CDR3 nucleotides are TGCAGCGTTGAAGACAGGGACTATGGCTACACCTTC. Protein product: CSVEDRDYGYTF.

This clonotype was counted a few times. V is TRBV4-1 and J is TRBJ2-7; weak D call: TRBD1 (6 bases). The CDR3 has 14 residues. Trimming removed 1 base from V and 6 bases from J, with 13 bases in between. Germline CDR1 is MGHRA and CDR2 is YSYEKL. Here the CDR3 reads CASSQARGKGEQYF. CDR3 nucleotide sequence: TGCGCCAGCAGCCAAGCCAGGGGAAAGGGCGAGCAGTACTTC.

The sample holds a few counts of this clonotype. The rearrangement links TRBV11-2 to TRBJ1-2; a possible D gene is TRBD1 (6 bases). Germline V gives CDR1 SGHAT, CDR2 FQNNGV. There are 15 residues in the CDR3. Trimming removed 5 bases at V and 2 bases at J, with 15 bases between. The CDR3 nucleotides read TGTGCCAGCAGCGCTGGTGCCGGGACAAACTATGGCTACACCTTC. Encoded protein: CASSAGAGTNYGYTF.

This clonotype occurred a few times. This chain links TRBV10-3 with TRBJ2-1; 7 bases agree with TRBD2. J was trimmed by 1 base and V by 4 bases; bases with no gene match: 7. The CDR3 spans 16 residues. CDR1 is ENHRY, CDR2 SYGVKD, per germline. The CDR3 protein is CAISGRLAVSYNEQFF. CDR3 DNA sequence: TGTGCCATCAGTGGGAGGCTAGCGGTTTCCTACAATGAGCAGTTCTTC.